This T cell receptor (beta chain) originates from a study of blood T cells in healthy people across ages. As to this clonotype: Its cognate antigen is unknown.

Trimming removed 5 bases from V and 7 bases from J; junction bases left unmatched: 9. The CDR3 extends over 14 amino acids. CDR1 is WSHSY and CDR2 is SAAADI in the germline V gene. Study findings and constraints: Calculation of diversity from one million T cells yielded estimates considered to be underestimates. Versus aged donors, long-lived donors had higher diversity and more naive CD4+ cells.

A sample-barcoded 5' primer and a J-beta primer mix were used in a second PCR of roughly 6 to 11 cycles. MiXCR, applied by TCRdb to the 5' RACE reads, yields one record per CDR3 protein. The sample lists about 570,000 distinct CDR3 sequences, 27% seen once, with less than 20% in the top ten. Sequenced material: blood. The chain employs TRBV10-2 and TRBJ1-1; 8 nucleotides agree with TRBD1. This TCR was recovered from a woman between 70 and 85 years old in good health. The CDR3 spells CASSTDRARGEAFF. The DNA of the CDR3 is TGCGCCAGCAGTACGGACAGGGCCAGGGGTGAAGCTTTCTTT.